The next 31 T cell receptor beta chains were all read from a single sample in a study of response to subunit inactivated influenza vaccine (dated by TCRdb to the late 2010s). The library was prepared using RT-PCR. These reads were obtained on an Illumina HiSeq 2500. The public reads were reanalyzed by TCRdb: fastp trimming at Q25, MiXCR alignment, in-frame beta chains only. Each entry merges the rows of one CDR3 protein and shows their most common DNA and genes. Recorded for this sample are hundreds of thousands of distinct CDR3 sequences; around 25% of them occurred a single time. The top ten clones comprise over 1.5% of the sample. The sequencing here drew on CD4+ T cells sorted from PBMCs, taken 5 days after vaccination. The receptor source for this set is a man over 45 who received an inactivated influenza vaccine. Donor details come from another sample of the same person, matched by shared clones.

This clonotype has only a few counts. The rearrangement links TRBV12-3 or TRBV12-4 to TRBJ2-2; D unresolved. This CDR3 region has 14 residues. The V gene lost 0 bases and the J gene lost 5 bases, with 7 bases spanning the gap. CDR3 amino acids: CASSLALTTGELFF. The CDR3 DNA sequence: TGTGCCAGCAGTTTAGCGCTTACAACCGGGGAGCTGTTTTTT.

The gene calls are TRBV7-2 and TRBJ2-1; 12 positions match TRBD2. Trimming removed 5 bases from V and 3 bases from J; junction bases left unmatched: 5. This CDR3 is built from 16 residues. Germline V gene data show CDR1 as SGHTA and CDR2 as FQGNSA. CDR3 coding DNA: TGTGCCAGCAGCCCTCGGACTAGCGGGGTCTACAATGAGCAGTTCTTC. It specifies CASSPRTSGVYNEQFF.

CDR3 coding DNA: TGTGCCAGCAGTAGGGGGGGCGTTGGCTACACCTTC. It yields the protein CASSRGGVGYTF. V and J are TRBV6-5 and TRBJ1-2, with D tentatively TRBD1 (6 bases). Between the trimmed V and J ends, which lost 5 bases and 7 bases, there was a span of 11 bases. Looked up from germline, CDR1 is MNHEY and CDR2 is SVGAGI. The CDR3 covers 12 residues.

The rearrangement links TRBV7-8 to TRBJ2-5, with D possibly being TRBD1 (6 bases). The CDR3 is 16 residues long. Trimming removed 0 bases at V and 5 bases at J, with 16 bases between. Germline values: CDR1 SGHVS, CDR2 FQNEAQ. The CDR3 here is CASSLAAMGAGETQYF. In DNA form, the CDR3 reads TGTGCCAGCAGCTTAGCGGCCATGGGGGCTGGGGAGACCCAGTACTTC.

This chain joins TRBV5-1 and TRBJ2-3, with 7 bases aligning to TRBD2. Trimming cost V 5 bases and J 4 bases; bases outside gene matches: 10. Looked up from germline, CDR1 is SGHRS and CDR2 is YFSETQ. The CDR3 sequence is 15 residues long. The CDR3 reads CASSFRGSRSDTQYF. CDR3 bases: TGCGCCAGCAGTTTCCGCGGGAGCAGGTCAGATACGCAGTATTTT.

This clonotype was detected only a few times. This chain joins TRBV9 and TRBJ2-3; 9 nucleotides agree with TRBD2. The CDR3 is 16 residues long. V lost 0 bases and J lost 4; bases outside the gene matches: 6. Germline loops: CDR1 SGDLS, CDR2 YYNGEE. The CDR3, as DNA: TGTGCCAGCAGCGTAGTTGGAGCGGGAGGACCAGATACGCAGTATTTT. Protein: CASSVVGAGGPDTQYF.

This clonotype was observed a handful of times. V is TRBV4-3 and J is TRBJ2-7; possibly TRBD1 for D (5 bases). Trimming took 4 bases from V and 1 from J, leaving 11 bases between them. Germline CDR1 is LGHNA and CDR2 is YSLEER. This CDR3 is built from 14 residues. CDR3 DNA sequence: TGCGCCAGCAGCCCTCAAACAGGTTCCTACGAGCAGTACTTC. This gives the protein CASSPQTGSYEQYF.

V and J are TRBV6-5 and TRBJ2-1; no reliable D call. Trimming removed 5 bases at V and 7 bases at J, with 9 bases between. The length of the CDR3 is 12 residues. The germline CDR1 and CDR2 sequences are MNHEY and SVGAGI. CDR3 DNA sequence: TGTGCCAGCAGTGACCGCGGAAATGAGCAGTTCTTC. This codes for CASSDRGNEQFF.

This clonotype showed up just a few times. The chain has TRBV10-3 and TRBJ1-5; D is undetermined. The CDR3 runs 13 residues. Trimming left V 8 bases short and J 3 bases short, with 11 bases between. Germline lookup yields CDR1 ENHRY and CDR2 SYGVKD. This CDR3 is CAIARGYNQPQHF. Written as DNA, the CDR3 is TGTGCCATCGCTCGGGGTTACAATCAGCCCCAGCATTTT.

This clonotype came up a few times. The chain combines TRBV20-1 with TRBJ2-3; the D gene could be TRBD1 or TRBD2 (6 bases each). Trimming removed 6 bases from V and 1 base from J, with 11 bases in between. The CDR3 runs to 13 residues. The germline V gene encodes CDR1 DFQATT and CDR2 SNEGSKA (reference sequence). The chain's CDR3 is CSARGPRTDTQYF. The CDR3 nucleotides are TGCAGTGCACGGGGGCCCCGCACAGATACGCAGTATTTT.

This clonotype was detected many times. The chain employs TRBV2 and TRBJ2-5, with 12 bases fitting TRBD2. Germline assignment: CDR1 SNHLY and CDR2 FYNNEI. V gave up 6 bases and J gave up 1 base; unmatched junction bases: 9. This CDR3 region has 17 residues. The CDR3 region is CASSGLAGRATQETQYF. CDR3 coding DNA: TGTGCCAGCAGCGGACTAGCGGGACGAGCAACCCAAGAGACCCAGTACTTC.

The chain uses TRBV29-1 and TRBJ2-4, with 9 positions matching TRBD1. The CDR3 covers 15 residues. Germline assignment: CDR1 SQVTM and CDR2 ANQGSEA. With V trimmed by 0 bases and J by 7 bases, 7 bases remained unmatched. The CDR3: CSVEETGGRGNIQYF. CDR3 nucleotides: TGCAGCGTTGAAGAAACAGGGGGCCGAGGGAACATTCAGTACTTC.

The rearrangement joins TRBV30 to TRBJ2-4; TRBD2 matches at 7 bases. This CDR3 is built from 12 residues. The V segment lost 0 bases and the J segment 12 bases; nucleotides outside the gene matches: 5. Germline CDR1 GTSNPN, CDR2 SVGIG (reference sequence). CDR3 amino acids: CAWSVNGGNQYF. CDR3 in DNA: TGTGCCTGGAGTGTTAACGGGGGGAATCAGTACTTC. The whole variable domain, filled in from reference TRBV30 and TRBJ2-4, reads SQTIHQWPATLVQPVGSPLSLECTVEGTSNPNLYWYRQAAGRGLQLLFYSVGIGQISSEVPQNLSASRPQDRQFILSSKKLLLSDSGFYLCAWSVNGGNQYFGAGTRLSVL.

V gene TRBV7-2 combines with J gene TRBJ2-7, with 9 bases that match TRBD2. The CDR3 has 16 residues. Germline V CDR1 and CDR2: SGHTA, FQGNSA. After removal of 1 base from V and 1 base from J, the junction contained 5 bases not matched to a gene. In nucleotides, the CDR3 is TGTGCCAGCAGCTTAGTCCCGGGACTAGCTTCCTACGAGCAGTACTTC. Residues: CASSLVPGLASYEQYF.

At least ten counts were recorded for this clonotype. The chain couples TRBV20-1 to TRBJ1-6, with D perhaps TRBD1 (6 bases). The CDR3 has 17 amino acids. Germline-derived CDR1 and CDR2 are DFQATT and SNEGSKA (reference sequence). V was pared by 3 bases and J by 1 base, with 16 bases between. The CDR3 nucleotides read TGCAGTGCTAGCCCAGGGGCAGGAGGTTCCTATAATTCACCCCTCCACTTT. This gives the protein CSASPGAGGSYNSPLHF.

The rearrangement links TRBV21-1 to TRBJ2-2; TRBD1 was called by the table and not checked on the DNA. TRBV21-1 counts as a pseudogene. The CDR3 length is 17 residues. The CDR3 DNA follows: TGTGCCAGCAAAGACACCCAGGGGGCGCGGAACACCGGGGAGCTGTTTTTT. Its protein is CASKDTQGARNTGELFF.

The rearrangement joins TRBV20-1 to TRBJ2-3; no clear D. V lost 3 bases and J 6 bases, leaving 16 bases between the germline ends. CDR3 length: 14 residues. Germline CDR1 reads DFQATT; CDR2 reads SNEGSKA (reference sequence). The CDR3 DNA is TGCAGTGCTAGGGGCCGATCCGTCGCGGATACGCAGTATTTT. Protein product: CSARGRSVADTQYF.

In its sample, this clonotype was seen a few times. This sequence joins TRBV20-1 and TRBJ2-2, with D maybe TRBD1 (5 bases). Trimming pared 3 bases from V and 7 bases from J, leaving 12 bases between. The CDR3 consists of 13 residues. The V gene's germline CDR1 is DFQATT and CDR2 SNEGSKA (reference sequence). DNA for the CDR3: TGCAGTGCTAGGCGGACAAAGGACGGGGAGCTGTTTTTT. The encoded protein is CSARRTKDGELFF.

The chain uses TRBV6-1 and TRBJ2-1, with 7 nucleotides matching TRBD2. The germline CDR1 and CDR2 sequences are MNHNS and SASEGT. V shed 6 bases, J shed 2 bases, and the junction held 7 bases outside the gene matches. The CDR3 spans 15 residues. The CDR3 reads CASRSRLAAYNEQFF. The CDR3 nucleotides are TGTGCCAGCAGAAGTCGGCTAGCGGCCTACAATGAGCAGTTCTTC.

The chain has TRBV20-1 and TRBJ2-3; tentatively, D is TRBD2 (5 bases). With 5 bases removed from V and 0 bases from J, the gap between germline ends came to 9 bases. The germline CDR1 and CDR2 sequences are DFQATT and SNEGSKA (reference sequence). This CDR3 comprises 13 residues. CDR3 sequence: CSACRGSTDTQYF. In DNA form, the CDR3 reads TGCAGTGCTTGCCGAGGGAGCACAGATACGCAGTATTTT.

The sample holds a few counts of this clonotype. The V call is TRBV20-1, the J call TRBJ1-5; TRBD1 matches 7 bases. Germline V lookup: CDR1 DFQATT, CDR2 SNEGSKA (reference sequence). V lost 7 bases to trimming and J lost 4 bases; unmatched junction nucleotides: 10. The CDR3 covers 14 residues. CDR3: CSGKTGWRNQPQHF. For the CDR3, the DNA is TGCAGTGGGAAGACAGGGTGGAGAAATCAGCCCCAGCATTTT.

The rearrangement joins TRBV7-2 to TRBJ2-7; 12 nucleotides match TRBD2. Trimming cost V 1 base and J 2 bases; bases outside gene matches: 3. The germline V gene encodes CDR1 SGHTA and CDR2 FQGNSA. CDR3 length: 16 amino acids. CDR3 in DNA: TGTGCCAGCAGCTTAGGGCTAGCGGGGGGGCCCTACGAGCAGTACTTC. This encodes CASSLGLAGGPYEQYF.

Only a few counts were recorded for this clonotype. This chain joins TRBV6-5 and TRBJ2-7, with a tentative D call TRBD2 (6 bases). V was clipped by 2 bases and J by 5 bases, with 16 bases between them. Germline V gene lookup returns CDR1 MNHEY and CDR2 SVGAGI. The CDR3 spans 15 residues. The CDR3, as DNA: TGTGCCAGCAGTTACCTAGGCGGGAAGCCCCACGAGCAGTACTTC. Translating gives CASSYLGGKPHEQYF.

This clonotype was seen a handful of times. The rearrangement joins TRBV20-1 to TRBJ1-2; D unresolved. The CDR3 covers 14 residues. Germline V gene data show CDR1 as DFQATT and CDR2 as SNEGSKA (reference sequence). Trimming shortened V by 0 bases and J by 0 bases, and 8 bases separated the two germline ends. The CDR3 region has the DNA TGCAGTGCTAGAGATCCCCGGGCTAACTATGGCTACACCTTC. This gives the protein CSARDPRANYGYTF.

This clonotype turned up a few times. This CDR3 reads CSAKARDRNTGELFF. In DNA, the CDR3 is TGCAGTGCTAAGGCCCGGGACAGGAACACCGGGGAGCTGTTTTTT. This chain links TRBV20-1 with TRBJ2-2; 7 bases line up with TRBD1. Germline-derived CDR1 and CDR2 are DFQATT and SNEGSKA (reference sequence). The junction had 6 bases not matched to a gene; V was cut back by 4 bases and J by 1 base. The CDR3 totals 15 residues.

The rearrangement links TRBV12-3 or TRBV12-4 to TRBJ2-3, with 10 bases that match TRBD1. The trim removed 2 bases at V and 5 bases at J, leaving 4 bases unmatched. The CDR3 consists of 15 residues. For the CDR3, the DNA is TGTGCCAGCAGTTTAAGACAGGGGGCGGAAGATACGCAGTATTTT. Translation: CASSLRQGAEDTQYF.

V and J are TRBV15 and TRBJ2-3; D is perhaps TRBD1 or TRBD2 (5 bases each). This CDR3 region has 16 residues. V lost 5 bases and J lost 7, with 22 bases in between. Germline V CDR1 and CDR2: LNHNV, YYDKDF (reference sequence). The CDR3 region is CATSPRSRDGTYTQYF. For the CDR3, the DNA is TGTGCCACCAGCCCACGGTCCCGGGACGGGACGTATACGCAGTATTTT. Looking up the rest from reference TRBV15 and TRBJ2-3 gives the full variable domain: DAMVIQNPRYQVTQFGKPVTLSCSQTLNHNVMYWYQQKSSQAPKLLFHYYDKDFNNEADTPDNFQSRRPNTSFCFLDIRSPGLGDTAMYLCATSPRSRDGTYTQYFGPGTRLTVL.

The CDR3 loop reads CASSFLPPYEQYF. CDR3 DNA sequence: TGTGCCAGCAGCTTTTTACCCCCCTACGAGCAGTACTTC. V and J are TRBV5-5 and TRBJ2-7; D is undetermined. V was cut by 2 bases and J by 2 bases, with 8 bases left in between. Germline values: CDR1 SGHKS, CDR2 YYEKEE (reference sequence). The CDR3 covers 13 residues.

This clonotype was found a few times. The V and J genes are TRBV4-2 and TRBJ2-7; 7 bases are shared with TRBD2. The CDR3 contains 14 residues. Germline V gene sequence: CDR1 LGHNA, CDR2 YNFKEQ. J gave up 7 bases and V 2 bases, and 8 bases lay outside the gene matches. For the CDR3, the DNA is TGTGCCAGCAGCCAACCGGGACTATCCGGTGAGCAGTACTTC. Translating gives CASSQPGLSGEQYF.

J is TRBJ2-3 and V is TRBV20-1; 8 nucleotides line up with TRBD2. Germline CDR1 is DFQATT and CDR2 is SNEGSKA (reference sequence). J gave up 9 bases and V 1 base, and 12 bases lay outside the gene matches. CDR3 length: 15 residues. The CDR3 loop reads CSARAPGGPVITQYF. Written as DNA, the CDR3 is TGCAGTGCTAGAGCTCCGGGAGGGCCAGTTATCACGCAGTATTTT.

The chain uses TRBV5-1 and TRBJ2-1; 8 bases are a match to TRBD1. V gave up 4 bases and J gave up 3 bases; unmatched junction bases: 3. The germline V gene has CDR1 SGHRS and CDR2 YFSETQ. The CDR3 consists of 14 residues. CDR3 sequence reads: CASSRQGRYNEQFF. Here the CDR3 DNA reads TGCGCCAGCAGCCGACAGGGGCGCTACAATGAGCAGTTCTTC. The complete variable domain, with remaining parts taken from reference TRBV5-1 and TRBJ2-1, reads KAGVTQTPRYLIKTRGQQVTLSCSPISGHRSVSWYQQTPGQGLQFLFEYFSETQRNKGNFPGRFSGRQFSNSRSEMNVSTLELGDSALYLCASSRQGRYNEQFFGPGTRLTVL.